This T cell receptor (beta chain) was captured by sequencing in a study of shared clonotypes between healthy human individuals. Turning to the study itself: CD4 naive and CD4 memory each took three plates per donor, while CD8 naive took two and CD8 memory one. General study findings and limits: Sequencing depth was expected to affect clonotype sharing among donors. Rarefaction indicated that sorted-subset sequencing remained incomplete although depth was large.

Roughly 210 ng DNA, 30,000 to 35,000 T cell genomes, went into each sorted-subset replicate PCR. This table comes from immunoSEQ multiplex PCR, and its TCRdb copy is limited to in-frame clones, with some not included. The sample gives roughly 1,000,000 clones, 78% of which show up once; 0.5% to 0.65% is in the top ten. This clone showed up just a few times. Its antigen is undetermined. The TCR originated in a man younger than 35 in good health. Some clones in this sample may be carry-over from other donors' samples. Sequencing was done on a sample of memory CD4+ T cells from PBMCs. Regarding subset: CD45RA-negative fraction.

The CDR3 DNA is TGTGCCAGCAGGGAACTAGGGGGGTACACAGATACGCAGTATTTT. Translation: CASRELGGYTDTQYF. The chain recombines TRBV6-1 with TRBJ2-3; D might be TRBD1 or TRBD2, each matching 6 bases. The CDR3 totals 15 residues. V lost 6 bases and J lost 2, with 15 bases in between. CDR1 is MNHNS, CDR2 SASEGT, per germline.